This T cell receptor (beta chain) was recorded in a study of cytomegalovirus exposure and HLA in healthy donors. About the study: In terms of ancestry, the Caucasian-associated cluster contained roughly four fifths of the 300 to 400 genotyped donors. Regarding the study as a whole: Altogether, 160 or so TCR beta chains were recorded as cytomegalovirus-associated. Several V segments, TRBV6-2 and TRBV6-3 among them, could not be told apart and were dropped.

This CDR3 is built from 11 residues. The germline V and J ends were trimmed by 10 bases and 1 base, with 8 bases remaining between them. The germline gives CDR1 MNHNS, CDR2 SASEGT. Amplification used 60 Vbeta primers and 13 Jbeta primers. Method: immunoSEQ multiplex PCR; TCRdb's copy keeps in-frame clones and lacks some. The repertoire holds tens of thousands of clones, with 70% to 80% as singletons. Worth noting for this clone: What it recognizes is unknown.

Sequenced sample: PBMCs. The receptor's source is a woman between 50 and 59 years old in good health and CMV-seropositive. The chain joins TRBV6-1 to TRBJ2-7, with D hard to call. As DNA, the CDR3 is TGTGCCACCCGAGAGTCCTACGAGCAGTACTTC. Translated, it gives CATRESYEQYF.